Listed below are T cell receptor beta chains from one sample, sequenced in a study of blood T cells in healthy people across ages. Via MiXCR, TCRdb re-called the 5' RACE reads, giving one row per CDR3 protein. The sample consists of 550,000 to 600,000 distinct CDR3 sequences, roughly 48% of them appearing once. Sequences were obtained from blood. These TCRs come from an elderly man in good health. The CDR3 runs from the conserved cysteine through the conserved F or W. D genes are given only for firm matches. Not every row has a clone size; where given, it reads once, few, many or a size class.

v_gene,j_gene,d_gene,abundance,CDR3nt,CDR3aa
TRBV6-2/TRBV6-3,TRBJ2-1,TRBD2,-,TGTGCCAGCAGTTATAGCCCTAGCGGGACCTCTTACAATGAGCAGTTCTTC,CASSYSPSGTSYNEQFF
TRBV20-1,TRBJ2-5,TRBD1,-,TGCAGTGCTAGCGTCGGACAGGGGATTGAGACCCAGTACTTC,CSASVGQGIETQYF
TRBV7-2,TRBJ2-7,TRBD1,-,TGTGCCAGCAGCTTTCAACAGGGGGCTTACGAGCAGTACTTC,CASSFQQGAYEQYF
TRBV3-1,TRBJ1-4,TRBD1,once,TGTGCCAGTCGAACAGGGGGCGACGAAAAACTGTTTTTT,CASRTGGDEKLFF
TRBV5-1,TRBJ2-1,TRBD1,-,TGCGCCAGCAGCCATGGGACAGGGGGCCCCTACAATGAGCAGTTCTTC,CASSHGTGGPYNEQFF
TRBV21-1,TRBJ2-7,-,-,TGTGCCAGCAGCAAAGTATTTGGGGGCTTATACGAGCAGTACTTC,CASSKVFGGLYEQYF
TRBV4-3,TRBJ2-1,TRBD2,few,TGCGCCAGCAGCCAAGAGGCTAGCGGGGGCTACAATGAGCAGTTCTTC,CASSQEASGGYNEQFF
TRBV20-1,TRBJ2-4,TRBD2,-,TGCAGTGCTAGAGTAGGACTAGCGGGAATAAGAGAGCAGTACTTC,CSARVGLAGIREQYF
TRBV12-3/TRBV12-4,TRBJ2-1,-,-,TGTGCCAGCACGGGCTGGGGTTCAGGGAATGAGCAGTTCTTC,CASTGWGSGNEQFF
TRBV7-2,TRBJ1-4,-,-,TGTGCCAGCAGCTTAAATGGGGGGTATAATGAAAAACTGTTTTTT,CASSLNGGYNEKLFF
TRBV7-2,TRBJ2-7,-,few,TGTGCCAGCAGCAATCAGCGGGTCCCCTACGAGCAGTACTTC,CASSNQRVPYEQYF
TRBV28,TRBJ1-6,-,-,TGTGCCAGCAGCTCCGACATCTCGGTATTACCCCTCCACTTT,CASSSDISVLPLHF
TRBV7-2,TRBJ2-1,-,-,TGTGCCAGCAGCCCCCCAGGACAGACGCAGCAGTTCTTC,CASSPPGQTQQFF
TRBV6-5,TRBJ2-1,-,many,TGTGCCAGTCGGAAGGGGCAGGGGCAGTTCTTC,CASRKGQGQFF
TRBV25-1,TRBJ2-7,TRBD2,-,TGTGCCAGCAGTGACCCCCTAGCGGGGGGGTTGGAGCAGTACTTC,CASSDPLAGGLEQYF
TRBV11-1,TRBJ2-1,-,-,TGTGCCAGCAGCTTATCCAGCCTGGTGGATGAGCAGTTCTTC,CASSLSSLVDEQFF
TRBV5-1,TRBJ1-1,-,-,TGCGCCAGCAGCTTGGGGGGGGGGAGGACTGAAGCTTTCTTT,CASSLGGGRTEAFF
TRBV3-1,TRBJ2-1,-,few,TGTGCCAGCAGCCTACCAGCACCGGGACCGCGTTTGTTTGAGCAGTTCTTC,CASSLPAPGPRLFEQFF
TRBV12-3/TRBV12-4,TRBJ1-4,-,few,TGTGCCAGCAGTTTTTCAGTCAGAATTGCAACTAATGAAAAACTGTTTTTT,CASSFSVRIATNEKLFF
TRBV3-1,TRBJ2-1,TRBD2,-,TGTGCCAGCAGCCCCCTGGGGCTAGCGGGAGACCGAAACAATGAGCAGTTCTTC,CASSPLGLAGDRNNEQFF
TRBV7-2,TRBJ1-2,-,-,TGTGCCAGCAGCCCCAACAGGGTTCGAGGCTACACCTTC,CASSPNRVRGYTF
TRBV7-2,TRBJ2-5,-,-,TGTGCCAGCAGCTTAGTCGGGGTCGGCAGAACCCAAGAGACCCAGTACTTC,CASSLVGVGRTQETQYF
TRBV4-1,TRBJ2-5,TRBD1,-,TGCGCCAGCAGCCACGGCAGGGGGTTTTACAATGAGCAGTACTTC,CASSHGRGFYNEQYF
TRBV10-3,TRBJ1-6,-,-,TGTGCCATCAGTGAGTCGACGGATTCACCCCTCCACTTT,CAISESTDSPLHF
TRBV7-9,TRBJ2-1,-,-,TGTGCCAGCACCCCACATCGAGGCAGTAGTATAATGCCCTACAATGAGCAGTTCTTC,CASTPHRGSSIMPYNEQFF
TRBV20-1,TRBJ2-7,TRBD2,-,TGCAGTGCTATGGGACTAGCGGGAGGGCAGGGCGAGCAGTACTTC,CSAMGLAGGQGEQYF
TRBV20-1,TRBJ1-5,-,once,TGCAGTGCTAGAGTATGGGGGCAGGGTGATCAGCCCCAGCATTTT,CSARVWGQGDQPQHF
TRBV4-3,TRBJ2-7,TRBD2,-,TGCGCCAGCAGCCAAGAGCGGGGGGTCTCCTACGAGCAGTACTTC,CASSQERGVSYEQYF
TRBV18,TRBJ2-1,-,-,TGTGCCAGCTCACCTATGCGGGCCTACAATGAGCAGTTCTTC,CASSPMRAYNEQFF
TRBV18,TRBJ1-6,TRBD1,-,TGTGCCAGCTCACCCAAGACAGGGGTTGAACCCCTCCACTTT,CASSPKTGVEPLHF
TRBV7-2,TRBJ1-2,-,-,TGTGCCAGCAGCCAGACGACCCAGGACGGTGGCTACACCTTC,CASSQTTQDGGYTF
TRBV5-6,TRBJ2-4,-,-,TGTGCCAGCAGCTCACCAGCTCGGGGCATTCAGTACTTC,CASSSPARGIQYF
TRBV7-2,TRBJ2-3,TRBD1,-,TGTGCCAGCAGCTCCAAGGGGGCTCGGGCAGATACGCAGTATTTT,CASSSKGARADTQYF
TRBV20-1,TRBJ1-4,-,-,TGCAGTGCTAGTTTGCAGACGAATGAAAAACTGTTTTTT,CSASLQTNEKLFF
TRBV28,TRBJ2-7,-,-,TGCGCCAGCGGTGTGGGCATTCACTACGAGCAGTACTTC,CASGVGIHYEQYF
TRBV6-6,TRBJ2-7,-,-,TGTGCCAGCAGTCGGGACCTCCCCGGCTCCTACAATGAGCAGTACTTC,CASSRDLPGSYNEQYF
TRBV2,TRBJ2-5,TRBD1,once,TGTGCCAGCGTGGGACAGGGGTTAGAGACCCAGTACTTC,CASVGQGLETQYF
TRBV7-2,TRBJ2-1,-,-,TGTGCCAGCAGCTTAGCGTTCGCAAGGGCCAATGAGCAGTTCTTC,CASSLAFARANEQFF
TRBV20-1,TRBJ2-7,TRBD2,-,TGCAGTGCTAGTACGCGACTAGCGGGATACGAGCAGTACTTC,CSASTRLAGYEQYF
TRBV29-1,TRBJ2-6,-,-,TGCAGCGTTGGGGACCGGGGCAGCTCTGGGGCCAACGTCCTGACTTTC,CSVGDRGSSGANVLTF
TRBV4-3,TRBJ1-1,-,-,TGCGCCAGCAGCCAAGGCTCCAGGGGAAACACTGAAGCTTTCTTT,CASSQGSRGNTEAFF
TRBV2,TRBJ2-1,TRBD2,-,TGTGCCAGCAGTGAGACTAGCGGGGGGTTCAATGAGCAGTTCTTC,CASSETSGGFNEQFF
TRBV6-6,TRBJ1-4,-,-,TGTGTCAGCAGTTACGTCTCCCGCAAAACGAAAAAACTGTTTTTT,CVSSYVSRKTKKLFF
TRBV7-2,TRBJ2-3,TRBD1,few,TGTGCCAGCAGCCCAGCACAGGGGAGTCGGACGCAGTATTTT,CASSPAQGSRTQYF
TRBV25-1,TRBJ2-7,TRBD2,-,TGTGCCAGCAGTGAGTACTCTAGCGGGTTAAGGGTCGAGCAGTACTTC,CASSEYSSGLRVEQYF
TRBV20-1,TRBJ1-3,TRBD1,-,TGCAGTGCTATTGACAGGGGCTCTGGAAACACCATATATTTT,CSAIDRGSGNTIYF
TRBV28,TRBJ1-1,TRBD1,-,TGTGCCAGCAGTTTTTGGGGACAGGATCCTGAAGCTTTCTTT,CASSFWGQDPEAFF
TRBV27,TRBJ1-5,TRBD1,-,TGTGCCAGCAGTTCGATGGGACAGGGCAATCAGCCCCAGCATTTT,CASSSMGQGNQPQHF
TRBV3-1,TRBJ2-3,-,-,TGTGCCAGCAGCCAAGTAGTCGGAGATACGCAGTATTTT,CASSQVVGDTQYF
TRBV5-1,TRBJ1-1,-,few,TGCGCCAGCAGTTCAGGGCTGAACACTGAAGCTTTCTTT,CASSSGLNTEAFF
TRBV3-1,TRBJ2-7,TRBD1,-,TGTGCCAGCAGCCGACAAAGGACAGGGGACAGGTACGAGCAGTACTTC,CASSRQRTGDRYEQYF
TRBV21-1,TRBJ2-1,-,few,TGTGCCAGCAGCCTTATACGAGCGGGATACAATGAGCAGTTCTTC,CASSLIRAGYNEQFF
TRBV24-1,TRBJ1-4,TRBD1,-,TGTGCCACCAGTCCCGGGACAGGGCAAGGAAAACTGTTTTTT,CATSPGTGQGKLFF
TRBV20-1,TRBJ1-2,-,-,TGCAGTGCCCGGGCGCCAAGGGGGAATGGCTACACCTTC,CSARAPRGNGYTF